These 5 T cell receptor beta chains originate from one sample sequenced in a study of tissue T cells after allogeneic stem cell transplantation. TCRdb keeps only in-frame clones here, not all; method: immunoSEQ multiplex PCR. The data contain 4,000 to 6,000 clones, approximately 69% of them singletons. The input for sequencing was duodenal tissue, taken at autopsy. Receptors originate from a female patient aged 18 to 50 with steroid-refractory graft-versus-host disease after an allogeneic stem cell transplant. Some T cells may trace back to the graft donor.

The chain carries TRBV19 and TRBJ1-1; D perhaps matches TRBD1 (6 bases). Germline loops: CDR1 LNHDA, CDR2 SQIVND (reference sequence). The CDR3 runs to 17 residues. Deletions cut 3 bases from V and 2 bases from J, with 19 bases between. The CDR3 loop is CASSIRAGVGTNTEAFF. The CDR3 DNA follows: TGTGCCAGTAGTATCCGGGCAGGGGTGGGTACCAACACTGAAGCTTTCTTT.

V and J are TRBV7-3 and TRBJ2-2, with TRBD2 matching 9 bases. Germline-derived CDR1 and CDR2 are SGHTA and FQGTGA. The CDR3 is 16 amino acids. V shed 1 base, J shed 4 bases, and the junction held 4 bases outside the gene matches. The CDR3 reads CASSLSGRAATGELFF. CDR3 nucleotides: TGTGCCAGCAGCTTAAGCGGGAGGGCGGCCACCGGGGAGCTGTTTTTT.

The V gene is TRBV7-9, the J gene TRBJ1-1; the D gene is possibly TRBD1 (6 bases). Trimming left V 1 base short and J 8 bases short, with 14 bases between. There are 14 residues in the CDR3. In germline, CDR1 is SEHNR, CDR2 FQNEAQ (reference sequence). The CDR3 sequence is CASSLGGARIEAFF. The CDR3 DNA reads as TGTGCCAGCAGCTTAGGGGGGGCGCGGATCGAAGCTTTCTTT.

The chain recombines TRBV2 with TRBJ2-7; TRBD1 matches at 8 bases. The V gene's germline CDR1 is SNHLY and CDR2 FYNNEI. CDR3 length: 14 amino acids. V was pared by 4 bases and J by 6 bases, with 8 bases of the junction left unmatched. CDR3 DNA sequence: TGTGCCAGCAGTGCAAATGGACAGGGAAGCGAGCAGTACTTC. Translation: CASSANGQGSEQYF.

In its sample, this clone was seen a few times. The chain employs TRBV2 and TRBJ1-3; D is unresolved. The CDR3 is 13 residues long. From germline, CDR1 is SNHLY and CDR2 FYNNEI. Trimming took 7 bases from V and 0 from J, leaving 7 bases between them. The CDR3 reads CASTRTSGNTIYF. CDR3 nucleotide sequence: TGTGCCAGCACCCGGACCTCTGGAAACACCATATATTTT.